The rows below give T cell receptor beta chains drawn from one sample of a study of blood T cells in healthy people across ages. TCRdb re-analysed the 5' RACE reads in MiXCR, keeping a single row per CDR3 protein. In the table there are roughly 730,000 distinct CDR3 sequences, 56% of which are singletons. Sequencing input: blood. The receptor source for this set is a man aged 35 to 55 in good health. CDR3s include the opening cysteine and the closing phenylalanine or tryptophan. The D gene is left open where the match is weak. Only part of the rows carry a size: once, few, many, or a class if the clone is expanded.

v_call	j_call	clone_size	d_call	cdr3_aa	cdr3_nt
TRBV20-1	TRBJ1-4	.	TRBD1	CSASDRGEGREKLFF	TGCAGTGCTAGTGACAGGGGTGAGGGTAGGGAAAAACTGTTTTTT
TRBV9	TRBJ1-4	.	.	CASSPGAGEKLFF	TGTGCCAGCAGCCCCGGGGCAGGTGAAAAACTGTTTTTT
TRBV18	TRBJ1-2	.	TRBD1	CASSPSRDRVNGYTF	TGTGCCAGCTCACCGTCCCGGGACAGGGTGAATGGCTACACCTTC
TRBV20-1	TRBJ2-7	.	TRBD2	CSASNSGGVSNEQYF	TGCAGTGCTTCCAATAGCGGGGGGGTTAGCAATGAGCAGTACTTC
TRBV14	TRBJ2-4	few	TRBD2	CASRGDGSNIQYF	TGTGCCAGTCGGGGGGATGGTTCAAACATTCAGTACTTC
TRBV20-1	TRBJ1-2	.	.	CKAMTSNNYGYTF	TGCAAAGCTATGACCTCAAATAACTATGGCTACACCTTC
TRBV10-2	TRBJ2-1	.	TRBD1	CASIRDSSNEQFF	TGCGCCAGCATACGGGACAGCTCCAATGAGCAGTTCTTC
TRBV4-1	TRBJ1-5	.	.	CASSQQHGGSNQPQHF	TGCGCCAGCAGCCAACAACACGGGGGGAGCAATCAGCCCCAGCATTTT
TRBV20-1	TRBJ2-5	.	.	CSARWQRKETQYF	TGCAGTGCCAGATGGCAGCGAAAAGAGACCCAGTACTTC
TRBV28	TRBJ2-4	.	.	CASSSPPAEIAKNIQYF	TGTGCCAGCAGTTCCCCCCCGGCGGAGATAGCCAAAAACATTCAGTACTTC
TRBV24-1	TRBJ2-7	.	TRBD1	CATSDPGQGTYEQYF	TGTGCCACCAGTGACCCGGGACAGGGAACCTACGAGCAGTACTTC
TRBV2	TRBJ1-2	few	TRBD1	CASSKQGFYGYTF	TGTGCCAGCAGTAAACAGGGGTTCTATGGCTACACCTTC
TRBV10-3	TRBJ2-5	.	.	CASSELTLNEQYF	TGTGCCAGCAGTGAGTTAACGTTAAATGAGCAGTACTTC
TRBV6-5	TRBJ1-5	once	.	CASSGTRGHQPQHF	TGTGCCAGCAGTGGAACGAGGGGCCATCAGCCCCAGCATTTT
TRBV6-2/TRBV6-3	TRBJ2-7	.	.	CASSTTGQGLGYEQYF	TGTGCCAGCAGTACGACGGGACAAGGGTTGGGCTACGAGCAGTACTTC
TRBV5-1	TRBJ1-1	.	.	CASSLEAHSNTEAFF	TGCGCCAGCAGCTTGGAGGCTCACTCGAACACTGAAGCTTTCTTT
TRBV30	TRBJ1-2	.	.	CASRTGLDYGYTF	TGTGCTTCGAGGACGGGGCTGGACTATGGCTACACCTTC
TRBV5-6	TRBJ2-5	.	.	CASSLGTGLLGETQYF	TGTGCCAGCAGCCTAGGGACGGGGCTACTGGGAGAGACCCAGTACTTC
TRBV7-2	TRBJ2-7	.	TRBD1	CASSLARDRPYEQYF	TGTGCCAGCAGCTTAGCTAGGGACAGACCTTACGAGCAGTACTTC
TRBV20-1	TRBJ2-7	.	.	CSARGTDSYEQYF	TGCAGTGCTAGAGGGACAGACTCCTACGAGCAGTACTTC
TRBV20-1	TRBJ1-2	.	.	CSARLPGSGYTF	TGCAGTGCTAGGCTCCCTGGGAGTGGCTACACCTTC
TRBV29-1	TRBJ1-2	few	.	CSVNREYGYTF	TGCAGCGTAAACAGGGAGTATGGCTACACCTTC
TRBV7-3	TRBJ2-3	few	.	CASSLGMAADTQYF	TGTGCCAGCAGCTTAGGGATGGCAGCGGATACGCAGTATTTT
TRBV5-5	TRBJ2-5	few	.	CASSLVPALQETQYF	TGTGCCAGCAGCCTGGTACCTGCTTTACAAGAGACCCAGTACTTC
TRBV15	TRBJ1-4	few	.	CATSREARATNEKLFF	TGTGCCACCAGCAGAGAGGCCAGAGCAACTAATGAAAAACTGTTTTTT
TRBV28	TRBJ2-7	.	.	CASTQTGMLYEQYF	TGTGCCAGCACGCAAACAGGGATGTTGTACGAGCAGTACTTC
TRBV6-6	TRBJ1-1	many	.	CASTLIYGTDTEAFF	TGTGCCAGCACCTTAATATACGGGACGGACACTGAAGCTTTCTTT
TRBV28	TRBJ2-7	.	TRBD1	CASSLSPGQGATYEQYF	TGTGCCAGCAGTTTGTCTCCCGGACAGGGGGCGACCTACGAGCAGTACTTC
TRBV5-5	TRBJ2-3	few	TRBD1	CASSPWTGLDQRTDTQYF	TGTGCCAGCAGCCCCTGGACAGGGTTAGATCAACGCACAGATACGCAGTATTTT
TRBV12-3/TRBV12-4	TRBJ2-1	.	TRBD2	CASSPSGGGRGEQFF	TGTGCCAGCAGTCCTAGCGGGGGCGGGCGAGGTGAGCAGTTCTTC
TRBV10-3	TRBJ1-4	.	.	CAISEWDTGKLFF	TGTGCCATCAGTGAGTGGGATACCGGAAAACTGTTTTTT